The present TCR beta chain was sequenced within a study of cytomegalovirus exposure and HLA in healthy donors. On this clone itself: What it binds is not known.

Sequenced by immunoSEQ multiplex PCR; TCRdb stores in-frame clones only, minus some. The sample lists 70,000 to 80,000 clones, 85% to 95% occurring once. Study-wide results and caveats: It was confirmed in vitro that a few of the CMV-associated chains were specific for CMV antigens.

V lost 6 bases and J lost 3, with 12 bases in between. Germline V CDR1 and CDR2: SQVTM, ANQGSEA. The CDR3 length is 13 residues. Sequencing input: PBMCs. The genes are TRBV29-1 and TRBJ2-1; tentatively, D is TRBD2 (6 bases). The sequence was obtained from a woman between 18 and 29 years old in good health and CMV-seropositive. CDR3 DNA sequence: TGCAGCGTGGCCGGGACTTACTACAATGAGCAGTTCTTC. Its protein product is CSVAGTYYNEQFF.